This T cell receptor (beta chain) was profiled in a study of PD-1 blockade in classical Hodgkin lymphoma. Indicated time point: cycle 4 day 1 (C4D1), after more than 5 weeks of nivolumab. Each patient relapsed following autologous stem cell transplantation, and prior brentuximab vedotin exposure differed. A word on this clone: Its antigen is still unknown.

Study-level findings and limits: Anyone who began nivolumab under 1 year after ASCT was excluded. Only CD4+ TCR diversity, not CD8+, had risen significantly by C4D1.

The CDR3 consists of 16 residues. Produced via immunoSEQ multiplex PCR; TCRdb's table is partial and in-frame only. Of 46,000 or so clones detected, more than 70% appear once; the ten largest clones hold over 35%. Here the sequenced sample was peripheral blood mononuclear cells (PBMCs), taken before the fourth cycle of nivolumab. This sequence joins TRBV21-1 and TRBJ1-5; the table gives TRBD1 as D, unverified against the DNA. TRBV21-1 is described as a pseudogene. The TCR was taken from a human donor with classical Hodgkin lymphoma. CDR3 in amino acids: CASSKGDRGRVQPQHF. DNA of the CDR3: TGTGCCAGCAGCAAAGGGGACAGGGGGCGAGTTCAGCCCCAGCATTTT.